This T cell receptor beta chain was sequenced in a study of blood T cell repertoires in COVID-19. Trimming stripped 3 bases from V and 0 bases from J, with 8 bases between. CDR3 size: 14 residues. Germline CDR1 reads DFQATT; CDR2 reads SNEGSKA (reference sequence). Ages ranged from about 18 to 89 years, with residence in under 25 US areas. Two negative PCRs, clearance, or symptom resolution characterized the recovered Cohort 3 donors. In the study's own analysis: Estimated nucleated cell counts came from reference gene primer amplification. Assay: immunoSEQ multiplex PCR; the TCRdb copy retains only in-frame clones and omits some. V and J calls and clone size follow that table, whereas D and trimming were derived from the DNA. The table records almost 500,000 clones, 75% to 90% of them present only once.

The sequencing input was PBMCs or T cells enriched from blood (not recorded which). The chain has TRBV20-1 and TRBJ1-4, with D maybe TRBD1 (6 bases). This clonotype was obtained from an older woman who had recovered from COVID-19. This CDR3 reads CSASHRATNEKLFF. The CDR3 region has the DNA TGCAGTGCTAGTCACAGGGCAACTAATGAAAAACTGTTTTTT.